These T cell receptor beta chains were read from a single sample in a study of CD8+ T cells in alopecia areata. Method: immunoSEQ multiplex PCR; TCRdb's copy keeps in-frame clones and lacks some. In the table there are about 160,000 clones, about three fifths of which are singletons. This specimen consisted of CD4+ T cells sorted from blood, obtained at week 4, from a patient treated with tofacitinib. The receptors come from a human donor with alopecia areata. The CDR3 runs from the conserved cysteine through the conserved F or W. The D gene is left open where the match is weak. Not all rows give a size; the values are once, few, many and, for expanded clones, a class.

d_gene | abundance | j_gene | v_gene | CDR3nt | CDR3aa
NA | NA | TRBJ1-1 | TRBV5-6 | TGTGCCAGCAGCTTGGGTTCGCAGGGGACCACTGAAGCTTTCTTT | CASSLGSQGTTEAFF
TRBD1 | few | TRBJ1-5 | TRBV29-1 | TGCAGCGTCTTGACAGGGGGTAATCAGCCCCAGCATTTT | CSVLTGGNQPQHF
NA | NA | TRBJ1-4 | TRBV9 | TGTGCCAGCAGCGCCTCCGGGACAAATAATGAAAAACTGTTTTTT | CASSASGTNNEKLFF
NA | NA | TRBJ2-3 | TRBV29-1 | TGCAGCGTTGTGGCTTCATCTAGCACAGATACGCAGTATTTT | CSVVASSSTDTQYF
TRBD1 | NA | TRBJ2-3 | TRBV2 | TGTGCCAGCAACCGGGACAGTGGAAGAGATACGCAGTATTTT | CASNRDSGRDTQYF
NA | NA | TRBJ1-6 | TRBV2 | TGTGCCAGCAGTGGGCTAGACCACAGGGCGAATTCACCCCTCCACTTT | CASSGLDHRANSPLHF
NA | NA | TRBJ2-7 | TRBV4-1 | TGCGCCAGCAGCCAAGATCCAGCCGACGGCTACGAGCAGTACTTC | CASSQDPADGYEQYF
NA | few | TRBJ1-6 | TRBV30 | TGTGCCTTAACCGGGACGGCGAGCTCCTATAATTCACCCCTCCACTTT | CALTGTASSYNSPLHF
NA | NA | TRBJ2-5 | TRBV18 | TGTGCCAGCTCACAAAAAGAGACCCAGTACTTC | CASSQKETQYF
NA | NA | TRBJ2-6 | TRBV5-1 | TGCGCCAGCGGGTCGGTCTCTGGGGCCAACGTCCTGACTTTC | CASGSVSGANVLTF
NA | few | TRBJ2-7 | TRBV7-9 | TGTGCCAGCAGGGCGGGACCCTCCTACGAGCAGTACTTC | CASRAGPSYEQYF
NA | few | TRBJ2-6 | TRBV5-4 | TGTGCCAGCAGCCAGGCTCCGGGGGCTGGGGCCAACGTCCTGACTTTC | CASSQAPGAGANVLTF
NA | NA | TRBJ1-6 | TRBV7-3 | TGTGCCAGCAGCTTATCGGGCTGGGATTCACCCCTCCACTTT | CASSLSGWDSPLHF
TRBD2 | NA | TRBJ2-1 | TRBV5-6 | TGTGCCAGCAGGTCTAGCGGGGGGTGGAATGAGCAGTTCTTC | CASRSSGGWNEQFF
TRBD2 | NA | TRBJ2-5 | TRBV5-4 | TGTGCCAGCAGCACCCCCCGCCTTGGGAGGGGACCAGAGACCCAGTACTTC | CASSTPRLGRGPETQYF
NA | NA | TRBJ1-4 | TRBV4-1 | TGCGCCAGCAGCCAAGAGCAAGCGCGGGACAAGCTGTTTTTT | CASSQEQARDKLFF
NA | few | TRBJ2-7 | TRBV20-1 | TGCAGTGTGCACAGCGGCTACGAGCAGTACTTC | CSVHSGYEQYF
NA | NA | TRBJ2-5 | TRBV13 | TGTGCCAGCAGCTTTGCGGGTCGGTACCAAGAGACCCAGTACTTC | CASSFAGRYQETQYF
NA | NA | TRBJ1-2 | TRBV29-1 | TGCAGCGTTGACCCAGTAGGGGCGGGAGGCTACACCTTC | CSVDPVGAGGYTF
NA | few | TRBJ2-7 | TRBV30 | TGTGCCTGGAGTAGACACCGTACCCGGACCTACTACGAGCAGTACTTC | CAWSRHRTRTYYEQYF
TRBD1 | few | TRBJ2-3 | TRBV10-3 | TGTGCCACCGGTGGGGGACAGGGGGTCACAGATACGCAGTATTTT | CATGGGQGVTDTQYF
NA | few | TRBJ2-2 | TRBV10-3 | TGTGCCATCAGTGAGGGCATAACCACCGGGGAGCTGTTTTTT | CAISEGITTGELFF
NA | few | TRBJ2-1 | TRBV29-1 | TGCAGCGCTCCAGGGATTGCGTACAATGAGCAGTTCTTC | CSAPGIAYNEQFF
NA | NA | TRBJ2-6 | TRBV6-1 | TGTGCCAGCAGTGTATGGGGGGGCGCAACCTCTGGGGCCAACGTCCTGACTTTC | CASSVWGGATSGANVLTF
NA | NA | TRBJ2-2 | TRBV7-2 | TGTGCCAGCAGCTTAGAAGGAGCCGGGGAGCTGTTTTTT | CASSLEGAGELFF
NA | NA | TRBJ2-1 | TRBV7-9 | TGTGCCAGCAGCGACTCCCGGGGGGCCCATGAGCAGTTCTTC | CASSDSRGAHEQFF
TRBD1 | NA | TRBJ1-1 | TRBV5-4 | TGTGCCAGCAGCTTGGAGGACAGGAGGACTGAAGCTTTCTTT | CASSLEDRRTEAFF
NA | NA | TRBJ2-7 | TRBV11-2 | TGTGCCAGCAGCAGCCCGGCGGGGAGCTCCTACGAGCAGTACTTC | CASSSPAGSSYEQYF
TRBD2 | NA | TRBJ2-1 | TRBV14 | TGTGCCAGCAGCCTACTAGCGGGGGGTGAAAATGAGCAGTTCTTC | CASSLLAGGENEQFF
NA | NA | TRBJ2-7 | TRBV5-1 | TGCGCCAGCAGCTTAAAAGGGAGCTCCTACGAGCAGTACTTC | CASSLKGSSYEQYF
TRBD1 | NA | TRBJ2-2 | TRBV5-6 | TGTGCCAGCAGCCAAACAGGGGTTACCGGGGAGCTGTTTTTT | CASSQTGVTGELFF
TRBD1 | once | TRBJ2-3 | TRBV29-1 | TGCAGCGGAGACAGGGGCAAGGGAGATACGCAGTATTTT | CSGDRGKGDTQYF
NA | NA | TRBJ1-5 | TRBV5-6 | TGTGCCAGCAGCTTGGAATTTGCGGGAGTGCCCCAGCATTTT | CASSLEFAGVPQHF
NA | medium-sized | TRBJ2-3 | TRBV7-2 | TGTGCCAGCAGCTTAGCGGGATCAGATACGCAGTATTTT | CASSLAGSDTQYF
TRBD1 | NA | TRBJ2-5 | TRBV2 | TGTGCCAGCAGTCTGACAGGGGAAGAGACCCAGTACTTC | CASSLTGEETQYF
NA | NA | TRBJ2-1 | TRBV29-1 | TGCAGCGTTGCGGGTCTAGCGAGTAACAATGAGCAGTTCTTC | CSVAGLASNNEQFF
TRBD1 | NA | TRBJ1-1 | TRBV4-3 | TGCGCCAGCAGCCAATCGGGAGTGACAGGGCCGGCTTTCTTT | CASSQSGVTGPAFF
NA | few | TRBJ2-3 | TRBV19 | TGTGCCAGTACCCCACGGGGGGCAATCACAGATACGCAGTATTTT | CASTPRGAITDTQYF
NA | NA | TRBJ2-1 | TRBV29-1 | TGCAGCGTTGACGGCTACCCGCTGAATGAGCAGTTCTTC | CSVDGYPLNEQFF
NA | NA | TRBJ2-7 | TRBV7-6 | TGTGCCAGCAGCTTAGTCGAGACAGAGATCTACGAGCAGTACTTC | CASSLVETEIYEQYF
TRBD1 | NA | TRBJ2-3 | TRBV29-1 | TGCAGCGGGGACCAGGGGGCTGGAGATACGCAGTATTTT | CSGDQGAGDTQYF
NA | NA | TRBJ2-7 | TRBV11-2 | TGTGCCAGCAGCCTCCGTTTGAGGTACGAGCAGTACTTC | CASSLRLRYEQYF
NA | NA | TRBJ2-7 | TRBV30 | TGTGCCTGGAGCCCCGGTGTGTACGAGCAGTACTTC | CAWSPGVYEQYF
NA | NA | TRBJ1-1 | TRBV14 | TGTGCCAGCAGCCTTGGTGGGGGGACTGAAGCTTTCTTT | CASSLGGGTEAFF